The 19 T cell receptor beta chains reported below all come from one sample, sequenced in a study of blood T cell repertoires in COVID-19 (dated by TCRdb to about 2020). The library was built by means of the immunoSEQ multiplex PCR assay. TCRdb carries this immuneACCESS record with in-frame sequences only. Its versions omit some clonotypes, under half of them owing to an unresolved V gene in the studies checked, with the rest unexplained. This sample comprises a few hundred thousand clones, 87% of them detected only once. The top ten hold roughly 2.3% of the sample. The sample was peripheral blood. Every receptor here comes from a man younger than 35 with active or convalescent COVID-19.

V usage is TRBV5-4 and J usage is TRBJ1-2, with unresolved D. From germline, CDR1 is SGHNT and CDR2 YYREEE (reference sequence). This CDR3 is built from 17 residues. Trimming cost V 0 bases and J 5 bases, with 20 bases left between them. CDR3 nucleotides: TGTGCCAGCAGCTTGGGAGGTTTAAGGGAGCCCCAATATGGCTACACCTTC. Protein product: CASSLGGLREPQYGYTF.

This chain uses TRBV7-2 with TRBJ2-3; 12 bases agree with TRBD1. This CDR3 has 15 amino acids. Losses at the gene ends were 6 bases for V and 6 bases for J; bases not matched to a gene: 7. Germline V CDR1 and CDR2: SGHTA, FQGNSA. The CDR3 nucleotides read TGTGCCAGCAGGTCTGACGGGACAGGGGGCGATACGCAGTATTTT. Translated, it gives CASRSDGTGGDTQYF.

The chain carries TRBV3-1 (or the pseudogene TRBV3-2) and TRBJ2-3; the match to TRBD2 covers 9 bases. CDR1 and CDR2 from the germline V gene are LGHDT and YNNKEL (reference sequence). Unmatched junction bases numbered 6, after V lost 4 bases and J lost 1 base. The CDR3 spans 16 residues. The CDR3 sequence: CASSRPTSGGTDTQYF. Here the CDR3 DNA reads TGTGCCAGCAGCCGGCCGACTAGCGGAGGCACAGATACGCAGTATTTT.

J is TRBJ2-1 and V is TRBV5-1, with 11 nucleotides matching TRBD2. The V segment lost 4 bases and the J segment 4 bases; nucleotides outside the gene matches: 4. CDR3 length equals 15 residues. Germline-derived CDR1 and CDR2 are SGHRS and YFSETQ. The CDR3 nucleotides are TGCGCCAGCAGCCGTTCTAGCGGGGGGTACAATGAGCAGTTCTTC. Its protein product is CASSRSSGGYNEQFF.

This sequence joins TRBV27 and TRBJ2-1; D might be TRBD2 (5 bases). Germline V gives CDR1 MNHEY, CDR2 SMNVEV (reference sequence). The CDR3 has 13 residues. V lost 8 bases to trimming and J lost 9 bases, with 17 bases between them. The DNA of the CDR3 is TGTGCCAGCCGCATAAGAGGGAGTATTGAGCAGTTCTTC. Translation gives CASRIRGSIEQFF.

J is TRBJ1-4 and V is TRBV28; D perhaps matches TRBD1 (5 bases). V lost 2 bases to trimming and J lost 3 bases, with 10 bases between them. CDR3 length equals 15 residues. Germline values: CDR1 MDHEN, CDR2 SYDVKM. The CDR3 coding sequence is TGTGCCAGCAGTTTAGTGGGGGGACCTAATGAAAAACTGTTTTTT. Its translation: CASSLVGGPNEKLFF. Using reference TRBV28 and TRBJ1-4 for the parts outside the CDR3, the full variable domain is DVKVTQSSRYLVKRTGEKVFLECVQDMDHENMFWYRQDPGLGLRLIYFSYDVKMKEKGDIPEGYSVSREKKERFSLILESASTNQTSMYLCASSLVGGPNEKLFFGSGTQLSVL.

The chain combines TRBV6-5 with TRBJ2-7, with D perhaps matching TRBD2 (5 bases). The V end lost 8 bases, the J end lost 2 bases, and 16 bases lay between the germline ends. The V gene's germline CDR1 is MNHEY and CDR2 SVGAGI. The CDR3 consists of 14 residues. This chain's CDR3 is CASYPSGYPYEQYF. The CDR3 nucleotides are TGTGCCAGCTATCCGTCGGGGTACCCCTACGAGCAGTACTTC.

The V and J genes are TRBV6-1 and TRBJ2-1, with 9 positions matching TRBD2. The germline V gene has CDR1 MNHNS and CDR2 SASEGT. V dropped 2 bases and J dropped 5; count of bases not matched to a gene: 4. CDR3 size: 15 residues. The CDR3 DNA is TGTGCCAGCAGTGAATCAGCGGGAGGTCACAATGAGCAGTTCTTC. It specifies CASSESAGGHNEQFF.

This clone came up a few times. This chain uses TRBV24-1 with TRBJ2-2, with a possible D match to TRBD2 (5 bases). Germline values: CDR1 KGHDR, CDR2 SFDVKD. This CDR3 is built from 14 residues. V was pared by 5 bases and J by 3 bases, with 9 bases between. Written as DNA, the CDR3 is TGTGCCACCAGTGGTCCCGGGGACACCGGGGAGCTGTTTTTT. Protein: CATSGPGDTGELFF.

The J gene is TRBJ1-1, the V gene TRBV7-6, with D unresolved. CDR3 length: 16 residues. Germline V gives CDR1 SGHVS, CDR2 FNYEAQ. V shed 1 base and J shed 6 bases, with 18 bases lying between them. The CDR3 DNA sequence: TGTGCCAGCAGCTTAGTATTCAGACTCTACGACGCTGAAGCTTTCTTT. Its translation: CASSLVFRLYDAEAFF.

The genes are TRBV4-3 and TRBJ1-6, with D hard to call. The V gene's germline CDR1 is LGHNA and CDR2 YSLEER. The V and J ends lost 0 bases and 13 bases respectively, with 19 bases between them. The CDR3 has 16 amino acids. This chain's CDR3 is CASSQDLAAVWSPLHF. The CDR3 region has the DNA TGCGCCAGCAGCCAAGACCTGGCGGCGGTATGGTCGCCCCTCCACTTT.

This CDR3 is CASSLGLRNTEAFF. The CDR3, as DNA: TGTGCCAGCAGCTTAGGACTAAGGAACACTGAAGCTTTCTTT. This rearrangement joins TRBV7-2 to TRBJ1-1; D remains ambiguous. CDR1 is SGHTA, CDR2 FQGNSA, per germline. This CDR3 contains 14 residues. V shed 1 base and J shed 1 base, with 7 bases lying between them.

There are a few counts of this clone. The genes are TRBV2 and TRBJ1-3, with D tentatively TRBD1 (6 bases). The CDR3 runs 17 residues. From germline, CDR1 is SNHLY and CDR2 FYNNEI. With 4 bases removed from V and 0 bases from J, the gap between germline ends came to 16 bases. CDR3 region: CASSGQTGANSGNTIYF. The CDR3, as DNA: TGTGCCAGCAGTGGCCAGACAGGAGCGAACTCTGGAAACACCATATATTTT.

Only a few counts were recorded for this clone. The J gene is TRBJ2-3, the V gene TRBV21-1; no check of the table's D call, TRBD1, against the DNA was made. TRBV21-1 is flagged as a pseudogene. The CDR3 spans 15 residues. The CDR3 spells CASREGTESTDTQYF. The CDR3 nucleotides read TGTGCCAGCAGAGAAGGGACAGAGAGCACAGATACGCAGTATTTT.

The sample holds a few counts of this clone. The chain joins TRBV7-9 to TRBJ2-7; D perhaps matches TRBD1 (6 bases). Germline V gene lookup returns CDR1 SEHNR and CDR2 FQNEAQ (reference sequence). The CDR3 is made up of 13 amino acids. V was trimmed by 5 bases and J by 6 bases, leaving 14 bases between them. This chain's CDR3 is CASSPHDRLEQYF. DNA of the CDR3: TGTGCCAGCAGCCCTCACGACAGGCTCGAGCAGTACTTC. Combining the CDR3 with reference TRBV7-9 and TRBJ2-7 gives the whole variable domain DTGVSQNPRHKITKRGQNVTFRCDPISEHNRLYWYRQTLGQGPEFLTYFQNEAQLEKSRLLSDRFSAERPKGSFSTLEIQRTEQGDSAMYLCASSPHDRLEQYFGPGTRLTVT.

The chain couples TRBV15 to TRBJ2-1; 10 bases match TRBD2. J lost 10 bases, V lost 3 bases, and 12 bases had no gene match. Looked up from germline, CDR1 is LNHNV and CDR2 is YYDKDF (reference sequence). This CDR3 comprises 16 residues. The CDR3 sequence: CATSSPTSGGAGEQFF. The CDR3 DNA sequence: TGTGCCACCAGCAGTCCCACAAGCGGGGGGGCCGGGGAGCAGTTCTTC.

The chain is built from TRBV4-1 and TRBJ2-3, with D possibly being TRBD1 (6 bases). V lost 3 bases and J lost 4, with 17 bases in between. CDR1 MGHRA and CDR2 YSYEKL come from the germline V gene. The CDR3 runs 16 residues. CDR3: CASSQGGLNRADTQYF. CDR3 sequence (DNA): TGCGCCAGCAGCCAGGGCGGACTCAACAGGGCAGATACGCAGTATTTT.

The chain uses TRBV28 and TRBJ2-7, with no clear D. The CDR3 covers 15 residues. Deletions cut 5 bases from V and 4 bases from J, with 18 bases between. Germline V gene sequence: CDR1 MDHEN, CDR2 SYDVKM. The CDR3 loop is CASSPTQFAHYEQYF. The CDR3 region has the DNA TGTGCCAGCAGTCCGACACAGTTTGCCCATTACGAGCAGTACTTC.

This clone was detected only a few times. This chain links TRBV11-2 with TRBJ2-1, with TRBD2 matching over 9 bases. The germline V gene encodes CDR1 SGHAT and CDR2 FQNNGV. V shed 7 bases, J shed 15 bases, and the junction held 10 bases outside the gene matches. The CDR3 totals 12 residues. The CDR3 reads CASTVAGAHWFF. Written as DNA, the CDR3 is TGTGCCAGCACCGTAGCGGGAGCTCATTGGTTCTTC.